This is a list of T cell receptor beta chains from one sample in a study of identical twins. TCRdb independently ran MiXCR on the 5' RACE reads; one entry per CDR3 protein. The data contain 200,000 to 250,000 distinct CDR3 sequences, 6.5% to 8% of them singletons. This sample also appeared in a second study, on T cells expressing NK-cell markers.

Sequencing was performed on CD8+ T cells sorted from blood. These TCRs come from a woman between 18 and 29 years old in good health. Both conserved end residues are part of each CDR3. Fields, in order: CDR3 protein, CDR3 DNA, D gene, J gene, clone size, V gene. A D gene is named only where the DNA matches it firmly. Part of the rows lack a size; the others show once, few, many or a class for expanded clones.

CSARDLGRFNEQFF TGCAGTGCTAGAGATCTCGGCAGATTCAATGAGCAGTTCTTC NA TRBJ2-1 many TRBV20-1
CSAAAGDNEQFF TGCAGTGCTGCCGCGGGGGACAATGAGCAGTTCTTC TRBD2 TRBJ2-1 NA TRBV20-1
CASSLGVAGTYEQYF TGTGCCAGCAGCCTTGGGGTAGCGGGCACCTACGAGCAGTACTTC TRBD2 TRBJ2-7 many TRBV7-8
CAITGQGLAKNIQYF TGCGCCATTACGGGACAGGGACTAGCCAAAAACATTCAGTACTTC TRBD1 TRBJ2-4 many TRBV10-1
CASSFGGKAFF TGTGCCAGCAGTTTCGGAGGGAAAGCTTTCTTT NA TRBJ1-1 many TRBV12-3/TRBV12-4
CASSYSTRVGHEQYF TGTGCCAGCAGTTACTCGACGCGCGTCGGCCACGAGCAGTACTTC NA TRBJ2-7 NA TRBV6-5
CASSLDRATDTQYF TGTGCCAGCAGCTTAGACCGGGCCACAGATACGCAGTATTTT NA TRBJ2-3 few TRBV11-2
CASSKDPLENEKLFF TGTGCCAGCAGTAAAGACCCCTTAGAGAATGAAAAACTGTTTTTT NA TRBJ1-4 few TRBV6-1
CAILLAGSDTQYF TGTGCCATCTTACTAGCGGGGTCAGATACGCAGTATTTT TRBD2 TRBJ2-3 few TRBV10-3
CASSYRDGSYEQYF TGTGCCAGCAGTTACCGGGACGGATCCTACGAGCAGTACTTC NA TRBJ2-7 few TRBV6-5
CASSLVARYNEQFF TGTGCCAGCAGCTTAGTTGCCCGATACAATGAGCAGTTCTTC NA TRBJ2-1 many TRBV7-8
CASSVTGTAYYLFF TGTGCCAGCAGTGTGACCGGGACAGCATACTACCTGTTTTTT TRBD1 TRBJ1-4 NA TRBV27
CASSPPHYEQYF TGTGCCAGCAGCCCCCCACACTACGAGCAGTACTTC NA TRBJ2-7 few TRBV7-2
CASSILDSQETQYF TGTGCCAGTAGTATTTTGGACAGTCAAGAGACCCAGTACTTC NA TRBJ2-5 NA TRBV19
CATSRVSYDTQYF TGTGCCACCAGCAGAGTGTCGTATGATACGCAGTATTTT NA TRBJ2-3 NA TRBV15
CASSLGGTPTGANVLTF TGTGCCAGCAGCTTAGGGGGGACCCCCACTGGGGCCAACGTCCTGACTTTC NA TRBJ2-6 NA TRBV7-6
CASSFPPGRLADYILTSSYNEQFF TGCGCCAGCAGCTTTCCCCCTGGCCGACTAGCGGACTACATCCTTACTAGCTCCTACAATGAGCAGTTCTTC TRBD2 TRBJ2-1 NA TRBV5-1
CSARPLDRVVYNEQFF TGCAGTGCCAGACCACTCGACAGGGTGGTCTACAATGAGCAGTTCTTC TRBD1 TRBJ2-1 many TRBV20-1
CSGGERGERTDTQYF TGCAGCGGGGGGGAGAGGGGAGAACGGACAGATACGCAGTATTTT NA TRBJ2-3 NA TRBV29-1
CSARVNGRAYGETQYF TGCAGTGCTAGAGTAAACGGGAGGGCCTATGGAGAGACCCAGTACTTC TRBD2 TRBJ2-5 NA TRBV20-1
CASSSFGGGAEAFF TGTGCCAGCAGCTCCTTTGGCGGGGGTGCTGAAGCTTTCTTT NA TRBJ1-1 few TRBV11-2
CASSSTSGSLTDTQYF TGTGCCAGCAGCTCGACTAGCGGGAGTCTGACAGATACGCAGTATTTT TRBD2 TRBJ2-3 many TRBV7-9
CSARDRRGAYYGYTF TGCAGTGCTAGAGATCGGCGGGGGGCGTACTATGGCTACACCTTC NA TRBJ1-2 many TRBV20-1
CASSQGGSNNEQFF TGCGCCAGCAGCCAAGGGGGTAGCAACAATGAGCAGTTCTTC NA TRBJ2-1 few TRBV4-3
CASSQVDSYLGNYGYTF TGTGCCAGCAGCCAAGTTGATTCCTACTTGGGTAACTATGGCTACACCTTC NA TRBJ1-2 many TRBV3-1
CASSPILAGGYTDTQYF TGTGCCAGCAGCCCTATTTTAGCGGGGGGCTACACAGATACGCAGTATTTT TRBD2 TRBJ2-3 NA TRBV7-8
CASTKGVAGGLTDTQYF TGTGCCAGTACTAAAGGGGTAGCGGGGGGCCTCACAGATACGCAGTATTTT TRBD2 TRBJ2-3 NA TRBV5-3
CASSLELSYGYTF TGTGCCAGCAGCTTAGAACTTAGCTATGGCTACACCTTC NA TRBJ1-2 few TRBV7-8
CAISSPWIGRQNTGELFF TGTGCCATCAGTAGTCCCTGGATTGGCAGGCAGAACACCGGGGAGCTGTTTTTT NA TRBJ2-2 NA TRBV10-3
CASRDRGLTGELFF TGTGCCAGCAGGGACAGGGGCTTGACCGGGGAGCTGTTTTTT TRBD1 TRBJ2-2 few TRBV2
CASYDYTEAFF TGTGCCAGTTACGACTACACTGAAGCTTTCTTT NA TRBJ1-1 few TRBV19
CSVGSLEKLFF TGCAGCGTAGGGAGCCTTGAAAAACTGTTTTTT NA TRBJ1-4 NA TRBV29-1
CASSFLMGLGEAFF TGTGCCAGCAGTTTTTTAATGGGACTAGGAGAAGCTTTCTTT NA TRBJ1-1 many TRBV12-3/TRBV12-4
CASSWDRGHEQFF TGCGCCAGCAGCTGGGACAGGGGTCATGAGCAGTTCTTC TRBD1 TRBJ2-1 many TRBV5-1
CASSLGWLGLSTDTQYF TGTGCCAGCAGCTTAGGCTGGCTAGGGTTGAGCACAGATACGCAGTATTTT NA TRBJ2-3 many TRBV11-2
CASSLPPGETNSPLHF TGTGCCAGCAGTTTACCCCCAGGGGAAACGAATTCACCCCTCCACTTT NA TRBJ1-6 NA TRBV12-3/TRBV12-4
CATSREQGHISPQHF TGTGCCACCAGCAGAGAACAGGGCCATATCAGCCCCCAGCATTTT NA TRBJ1-5 few TRBV15
CASSSGLAGGSRETQYF TGTGCCAGCAGTTCCGGACTAGCGGGAGGGTCGAGAGAGACCCAGTACTTC TRBD2 TRBJ2-5 few TRBV27
CAIYDAGELFF TGCGCCATCTACGATGCCGGGGAGCTGTTTTTT NA TRBJ2-2 few TRBV5-1
CALASGNEQFF TGTGCCCTGGCTAGCGGCAATGAGCAGTTCTTC TRBD2 TRBJ2-1 few TRBV6-2/TRBV6-3
CASSYPGNEQFF TGTGCCAGCAGTTACCCGGGCAATGAGCAGTTCTTC NA TRBJ2-1 many TRBV6-2/TRBV6-3
CASSLWGSHEQFF TGTGCCAGCAGCTTATGGGGTTCGCATGAGCAGTTCTTC NA TRBJ2-1 NA TRBV7-9
CASSGAGGAGANVLTF TGTGCCAGCAGTGGAGCAGGGGGCGCTGGGGCCAACGTCCTGACTTTC TRBD1 TRBJ2-6 NA TRBV6-4
CASSIDPGLAVQNEQFF TGTGCCAGTAGTATAGACCCGGGACTAGCGGTTCAAAATGAGCAGTTCTTC TRBD2 TRBJ2-1 many TRBV19
CSAKGGSYNEQFF TGCAGCGCCAAAGGGGGCTCCTACAATGAGCAGTTCTTC NA TRBJ2-1 many TRBV29-1
CASSLDQGNEQYF TGTGCCAGCAGTCTCGACCAGGGTAACGAGCAGTACTTC NA TRBJ2-7 many TRBV12-3/TRBV12-4
CSVDGYPVSGNQETQYF TGCAGCGTTGATGGGTATCCCGTCTCAGGAAACCAAGAGACCCAGTACTTC NA TRBJ2-5 few TRBV29-1
CSVWGKNTEAFF TGCAGCGTCTGGGGGAAGAACACTGAAGCTTTCTTT NA TRBJ1-1 many TRBV29-1
CASRRASSYNEQFF TGTGCCAGCCGCAGAGCCAGCTCCTACAATGAGCAGTTCTTC NA TRBJ2-1 few TRBV5-6
CASGGSDAKNIQYF TGTGCCAGCGGTGGGAGCGACGCCAAAAACATTCAGTACTTC NA TRBJ2-4 many TRBV9
CASSPPLGGGNIYF TGTGCCAGCAGCCCACCCTTGGGAGGGGGTAATATCTACTTC NA TRBJ2-7 few TRBV9
CAWETTNEQFF TGTGCCTGGGAGACCACCAATGAGCAGTTCTTC NA TRBJ2-1 NA TRBV30
CASSSLAGKLYNEQFF TGTGCCAGCAGCTCCTTAGCGGGGAAGCTATACAATGAGCAGTTCTTC TRBD2 TRBJ2-1 many TRBV7-3
CASGGGHRQFF TGTGCCAGCGGGGGGGGACACAGGCAGTTCTTC NA TRBJ2-1 many TRBV6-5
CSANGPRDEQFF TGCAGTGCTAACGGGCCTCGGGATGAGCAGTTCTTC NA TRBJ2-1 NA TRBV20-1